What follows are 25 T cell receptor beta chains derived from one specimen sequenced in a study of blood T cell repertoires in COVID-19. Method: immunoSEQ multiplex PCR; TCRdb's copy keeps in-frame clones and lacks some. Of under 200,000 clones in the sample, roughly 88% were seen once. Input material: peripheral blood. All receptors derive from a woman older than 75 with active or convalescent COVID-19.

The chain carries TRBV5-6 and TRBJ2-5, with 8 bases that match TRBD2. CDR3 size: 14 residues. V shed 4 bases, J shed 5 bases, and the junction held 7 bases outside the gene matches. Germline V CDR1 and CDR2: SGHDT, YYEEEE. CDR3 region: CASSLGLAGETQYF. The DNA for the CDR3 is TGTGCCAGCAGCCTAGGACTAGCTGGTGAGACCCAGTACTTC.

In its sample, this clone was seen a few times. The chain couples TRBV5-6 to TRBJ1-2; 8 bases align to TRBD1. In germline, CDR1 is SGHDT, CDR2 YYEEEE. Trimming took 4 bases from V and 7 from J; bases not matched to a gene: 3. The CDR3 has 12 residues. DNA for the CDR3: TGTGCCAGCAGCCCAGGGGGCCGTGGCTACACCTTC. Amino acids: CASSPGGRGYTF.

This clone was seen once. This chain connects TRBV9 to TRBJ1-6, with D unclear. Germline V gene lookup returns CDR1 SGDLS and CDR2 YYNGEE. The CDR3 has 15 amino acids. Between the trimmed V and J ends, which lost 0 bases and 8 bases, there was a span of 12 bases. The CDR3: CASSVGDTSYSPLHF. The CDR3 nucleotides are TGTGCCAGCAGCGTAGGAGACACCTCGTATTCACCCCTCCACTTT. The complete variable domain, with remaining parts taken from reference TRBV9 and TRBJ1-6, reads DSGVTQTPKHLITATGQRVTLRCSPRSGDLSVYWYQQSLDQGLQFLIQYYNGEERAKGNILERFSAQQFPDLHSELNLSSLELGDSALYFCASSVGDTSYSPLHFGNGTRLTVT.

V usage is TRBV9 and J usage is TRBJ2-1; the D is unclear. Trimming left V 3 bases short and J 5 bases short, with 18 bases between. CDR1 SGDLS and CDR2 YYNGEE come from the germline V gene. The CDR3 has 16 residues. CDR3 coding DNA: TGTGCCAGCAGCGCCAGAGGCCCCACGGTGGACAATGAGCAGTTCTTC. It yields the protein CASSARGPTVDNEQFF.

The genes are TRBV7-8 and TRBJ1-1, with a tentative D call TRBD1 (6 bases). The CDR3 is 15 amino acids. Germline V gene data show CDR1 as SGHVS and CDR2 as FQNEAQ. Trimming pared 0 bases from V and 2 bases from J, leaving 10 bases between. The CDR3 protein is CASSLASQGNTEAFF. CDR3 bases: TGTGCCAGCAGCTTAGCGTCACAGGGTAACACTGAAGCTTTCTTT.

This chain joins TRBV27 and TRBJ1-4; tentatively, D is TRBD1 (5 bases). V was cut by 5 bases and J by 0 bases, with 10 bases left in between. This CDR3 region has 15 residues. The germline V gene encodes CDR1 MNHEY and CDR2 SMNVEV (reference sequence). The CDR3 coding sequence is TGTGCCAGCAGTACACCAGGGTCAACTAATGAAAAACTGTTTTTT. It is translated as CASSTPGSTNEKLFF. The whole variable domain, filled in from reference TRBV27 and TRBJ1-4, reads EAQVTQNPRYLITVTGKKLTVTCSQNMNHEYMSWYRQDPGLGLRQIYYSMNVEVTDKGDVPEGYKVSRKEKRNFPLILESPSPNQTSLYFCASSTPGSTNEKLFFGSGTQLSVL.

V and J are TRBV19 and TRBJ2-6; D not resolved. V was trimmed by 5 bases and J by 0 bases, leaving 5 bases between them. CDR1 LNHDA and CDR2 SQIVND come from the germline V gene (reference sequence). This CDR3 spans 14 amino acids. CDR3 loop: CASSDISGANVLTF. The CDR3 bases are TGTGCCAGTAGTGACATCTCTGGGGCCAACGTCCTGACTTTC.

The V call is TRBV7-9, the J call TRBJ2-3; D remains ambiguous. CDR3 size: 16 residues. Trimming cost V 5 bases and J 6 bases, with 21 bases left between them. Germline loops: CDR1 SEHNR, CDR2 FQNEAQ (reference sequence). The CDR3 sequence is CASSQLTTGSWDTQYF. The CDR3 DNA is TGTGCCAGCAGCCAACTAACAACCGGGTCGTGGGATACGCAGTATTTT.

V is TRBV11-3 and J is TRBJ2-1; 14 nucleotides match TRBD2. CDR3 length equals 17 residues. After removal of 1 base from V and 8 bases from J, the junction contained 7 bases not matched to a gene. Germline V gene lookup returns CDR1 SGHNT and CDR2 YENEEA. The CDR3 loop is CASSLGLAGGRVDEQFF. The DNA for the CDR3 is TGTGCCAGCAGCTTAGGACTAGCGGGGGGGCGAGTCGATGAGCAGTTCTTC.

This sequence joins TRBV6-1 and TRBJ2-1; 8 bases match TRBD1. Germline CDR1 is MNHNS and CDR2 is SASEGT. The CDR3 contains 16 residues. V was clipped by 6 bases and J by 7 bases; unmatched bases: 14. CDR3 residues: CASRETDRGPINEQFF. The DNA of the CDR3 is TGTGCCAGCAGGGAAACCGACAGGGGCCCTATTAATGAGCAGTTCTTC.

The rearrangement joins TRBV9 to TRBJ1-1; D possibly corresponds to TRBD1 (5 bases). The V and J ends lost 0 bases and 5 bases respectively, with 14 bases between them. The CDR3 runs to 15 residues. Germline-derived CDR1 and CDR2 are SGDLS and YYNGEE. In nucleotides, the CDR3 is TGTGCCAGCAGCGTAGAGTGGGGGAGGGATACTGAAGCTTTCTTT. Translated: CASSVEWGRDTEAFF.

The V call is TRBV4-1, the J call TRBJ2-7; a weak D match, TRBD1 (5 bases). Trimming took off 0 bases at V and 3 bases at J, with 15 bases between the two ends. CDR3 length equals 16 residues. Germline V gene sequence: CDR1 MGHRA, CDR2 YSYEKL. The CDR3 nucleotides read TGCGCCAGCAGCCAAGAGGGCAGGCGCAGGGACTACGAGCAGTACTTC. Amino acids: CASSQEGRRRDYEQYF.

The rearrangement links TRBV24-1 to TRBJ1-5; 9 bases are shared with TRBD1. Looked up from germline, CDR1 is KGHDR and CDR2 is SFDVKD. The V and J ends lost 4 bases and 4 bases, in that order; junction bases with no gene match: 10. The CDR3 contains 17 residues. CDR3 loop: CATSEASGTGKNQPQHF. Written as DNA, the CDR3 is TGTGCCACCAGTGAGGCATCCGGGACAGGGAAAAATCAGCCCCAGCATTTT.

The chain employs TRBV4-3 and TRBJ2-7; 11 nucleotides match TRBD2. With 4 bases clipped from V and 3 bases from J, the junction kept 2 bases outside the gene matches. Germline V gives CDR1 LGHNA, CDR2 YSLEER. The length of the CDR3 is 14 residues. The CDR3 nucleotides are TGCGCCAGCAGCCGTACTAGCGGGGGCTACGAGCAGTACTTC. Encoded protein: CASSRTSGGYEQYF.

V and J are TRBV6-1 and TRBJ2-5, with 7 bases matching TRBD2. This CDR3 comprises 18 residues. Germline-derived CDR1 and CDR2 are MNHNS and SASEGT. Germline trimming cut 4 bases from V and 3 bases from J; bases unmatched to any gene: 17. The CDR3 here is CASSVFPPGGRGEETQYF. CDR3 coding DNA: TGTGCCAGCAGTGTCTTCCCCCCAGGAGGGAGGGGCGAAGAGACCCAGTACTTC.

This clone is a singleton in its sample. CDR3 residues: CASSLAGQGPAGSLHF. The CDR3, as DNA: TGTGCCAGCAGCTTAGCCGGACAGGGGCCAGCAGGGTCCCTCCACTTT. V usage is TRBV7-9 and J usage is TRBJ1-6; 9 nucleotides match TRBD1. Trimming at V came to 0 bases and at J to 14 bases, leaving 11 bases not matched to a gene. The germline V gene has CDR1 SEHNR and CDR2 FQNEAQ (reference sequence). The CDR3 totals 16 residues.

The chain combines TRBV11-2 with TRBJ2-7, with 8 bases identical to TRBD2. The CDR3 runs 14 residues. Losses at the gene ends were 2 bases for V and 4 bases for J; bases not matched to a gene: 4. CDR1 SGHAT and CDR2 FQNNGV come from the germline V gene. CDR3 amino acids: CASSLSGGAYEQYF. The CDR3 coding sequence is TGTGCCAGCAGCTTATCCGGGGGGGCTTACGAGCAGTACTTC.

The rearrangement uses TRBV11-2 and TRBJ2-1; a possible D gene is TRBD2 (6 bases). Germline V gene sequence: CDR1 SGHAT, CDR2 FQNNGV. This CDR3 has 16 residues. V lost 2 bases to trimming and J lost 1 base, with 12 bases between them. The CDR3 protein is CASSLRRGLSYNEQFF. The CDR3 DNA is TGTGCCAGCAGCTTAAGGAGGGGATTGTCCTACAATGAGCAGTTCTTC.

The rearrangement uses TRBV7-2 and TRBJ2-7; D perhaps matches TRBD1 (6 bases). Trimming stripped 4 bases from V and 3 bases from J, with 10 bases between. Per the germline V gene, CDR1 is SGHTA and CDR2 is FQGNSA. CDR3 size: 13 residues. DNA for the CDR3: TGTGCCAGCAGCTCCGACAGGAACTACGAGCAGTACTTC. Protein product: CASSSDRNYEQYF.

The V call is TRBV2, the J call TRBJ2-1; D is possibly TRBD1 (6 bases). Trimming removed 3 bases from V and 9 bases from J, with 21 bases in between. The CDR3 covers 16 residues. The germline gives CDR1 SNHLY, CDR2 FYNNEI. The CDR3 protein is CASSERETGLGAEQFF. CDR3 DNA: TGTGCCAGCAGTGAGAGGGAGACAGGACTGGGCGCTGAGCAGTTCTTC.

The chain uses TRBV7-2 and TRBJ1-2; 7 bases match TRBD1. Germline V lookup: CDR1 SGHTA, CDR2 FQGNSA. Germline trimming cut 5 bases from V and 0 bases from J; bases unmatched to any gene: 9. The CDR3 spans 16 residues. The CDR3 DNA reads TGTGCCAGCAGCCCCCGGACAGGCCAGACTAACTATGGCTACACCTTC. Translating gives CASSPRTGQTNYGYTF.

J is TRBJ2-7 and V is TRBV10-3; TRBD1 matches 8 bases. Germline V gives CDR1 ENHRY, CDR2 SYGVKD. After removal of 5 bases from V and 6 bases from J, the junction contained 3 bases not matched to a gene. This CDR3 comprises 12 residues. The CDR3 coding sequence is TGTGCCATCAGTTACGACAGGGGCGAGCAGTACTTC. It codes for CAISYDRGEQYF.

The rearrangement joins TRBV5-5 to TRBJ1-4; TRBD1 aligns across 7 bases. CDR1 is SGHKS, CDR2 YYEKEE, per germline (reference sequence). V lost 3 bases and J lost 0; bases outside the gene matches: 8. This CDR3 region has 17 residues. The chain's CDR3 is CASSSRDRVATNEKLFF. The CDR3 DNA reads TGTGCCAGCAGCTCCCGAGACAGGGTAGCAACTAATGAAAAACTGTTTTTT.

This clone was seen a few times. This chain uses TRBV27 with TRBJ1-1; TRBD1 is a possible D gene (6 bases). Germline V CDR1 and CDR2: MNHEY, SMNVEV (reference sequence). The CDR3 is 15 residues long. The V gene lost 5 bases and the J gene lost 5 bases, with 18 bases spanning the gap. The CDR3 protein is CASSTHATGYTEAFF. The CDR3 nucleotides are TGTGCCAGCAGTACCCACGCAACAGGGTATACTGAAGCTTTCTTT.

This chain uses TRBV27 with TRBJ1-2, with D maybe TRBD1 (5 bases). The germline V gene has CDR1 MNHEY and CDR2 SMNVEV (reference sequence). V lost 4 bases and J 6 bases, leaving 18 bases between the germline ends. CDR3 length: 15 amino acids. CDR3 nucleotide sequence: TGTGCCAGCAGTTCTTTCCTGGGGGGTAATAATGGCTACACCTTC. Its protein product is CASSSFLGGNNGYTF.